This T cell receptor beta chain derives from a study of cytomegalovirus exposure and HLA in healthy donors. This CDR3 has 15 amino acids. Germline CDR1 and CDR2: SGHRS and YFSETQ. Trimming took 4 bases from V and 2 from J; bases not matched to a gene: 5. In this sample, this clone turned up a few times. It was with 60 Vbeta and 13 Jbeta primers that the PCR ran. Profiled with immunoSEQ multiplex PCR; TCRdb holds only in-frame clones, not every one. Of some 160,000 clones in the sample, roughly 80% were seen once. The chain is built from TRBV5-1 and TRBJ2-5; 10 bases map to TRBD2. This receptor was taken from a man aged 60-69 years in good health and CMV-seronegative. Sequencing input: PBMCs. CDR3 sequence: CASSPGTSAQETQYF. CDR3 in DNA: TGCGCCAGCAGCCCCGGGACTAGCGCACAAGAGACCCAGTACTTC.